This T cell receptor (beta chain) was observed in a study of cytomegalovirus exposure and HLA in healthy donors. There are a few counts of this clone. Researchers ran the PCR with 60 Vbeta and 13 Jbeta primers. The table came from immunoSEQ multiplex PCR; TCRdb's copy has only in-frame clones and leaves some out. The sample lists 150,000 to 200,000 clones, about four fifths occurring once. This clonotype originated in a woman aged 50 to 65 in good health and CMV-seronegative. Input material: PBMCs.

CDR3 region: CASSFGGQGAPEAFF. Here the CDR3 DNA reads TGTGCCAGCAGTTTTGGGGGACAGGGGGCACCTGAAGCTTTCTTT. The chain is built from TRBV27 and TRBJ1-1; 12 nucleotides align to TRBD1. The germline V gene encodes CDR1 MNHEY and CDR2 SMNVEV (reference sequence). Losses at the gene ends were 3 bases for V and 6 bases for J; bases not matched to a gene: 5. This CDR3 is built from 15 residues.